This TCR beta chain was captured by sequencing in a study of T cell repertoires in cytomegalovirus infection. As regards this clonotype: What it binds is not known.

One entry per CDR3 protein, called by TCRdb with MiXCR from the reads. The data contain approximately 990,000 distinct CDR3 sequences, approximately 30% of them seen just once; the ten biggest clones take up about an eighth. Per germline, CDR1 SGHTA and CDR2 FQGNSA. The CDR3 covers 15 residues. Trimming left V 5 bases short and J 10 bases short, with 21 bases between. This clonotype originated in a human donor in good health (CMV status not recorded). Some clones in this sample may be carry-over from other donors' samples. The V and J genes are TRBV7-2 and TRBJ1-5; a possible D gene is TRBD1 (5 bases). This specimen was cultured CD8+ T cells from PBMCs, taken from culture after CMV antigen stimulation. Here the CDR3 DNA reads TGTGCCAGCAGCCGCGGGGGAGCAGATCTCGGACCCCAGCATTTT. Translation gives CASSRGGADLGPQHF.